This T cell receptor (beta chain) was profiled in a study of cytomegalovirus exposure and HLA in healthy donors. Germline V gene lookup returns CDR1 SGHKS and CDR2 YYEKEE (reference sequence). This CDR3 has 14 residues. Trimming took 3 bases from V and 3 from J, leaving 13 bases between them. The PCR contained 60 Vbeta and 13 Jbeta primers. Authors' data handling: In a later analysis, approximately 80 million unique TCR beta chains included roughly 11 million shared by two or more donors. Data came from immunoSEQ multiplex PCR; TCRdb stores just in-frame clones and leaves some out. That table furnishes V, J and clone size, whereas the DNA furnished D and trimming. The data contain about 190,000 clones, 70% to 75% of them seen just once; the ten biggest clones take up 3.1%.

This chain uses TRBV5-5 with TRBJ2-7; tentatively, D is TRBD2 (5 bases). This TCR was sampled from a woman aged 25 to 39 in good health and CMV-seropositive. Sequenced: PBMCs. The CDR3 nucleotides read TGTGCCAGCAGCTCCGACACACGGGACTACGAGCAGTACTTC. It codes for CASSSDTRDYEQYF.